This T cell receptor beta chain came from a study of cytomegalovirus exposure and HLA in healthy donors. Study-level background: Unique TCR beta sequences numbering fewer than 130 million came from some 200 million T cells in an earlier analysis. Among the approximately 400 genotyped donors, around 85% were placed in the Caucasian-associated ancestry cluster.

Germline CDR1 reads GTSNPN; CDR2 reads SVGIG (reference sequence). This CDR3 is built from 15 residues. V shed 1 base and J shed 4 bases, with 14 bases lying between them. Nominally healthy donors provided the samples, though records likely missed some immune exposures. The PCR ran on 60 Vbeta and 13 Jbeta primers. Clones were read by immunoSEQ multiplex PCR, and TCRdb kept only the in-frame ones, dropping some. The sample yields about 130,000 clones, about 81% seen once. This rearrangement joins TRBV30 to TRBJ1-3; D possibly corresponds to TRBD1 (6 bases). This clonotype was sampled from a young man in good health and CMV-seronegative. Sequencing used PBMCs. The CDR3 spells CAWSAPGGTGNTIYF. As DNA, the CDR3 is TGTGCCTGGAGTGCCCCGGGGGGGACAGGAAACACCATATATTTT.